Below, one TCR beta chain is given with its context. These data belong to a study of long-term antiretroviral therapy in people with HIV. The length of the CDR3 is 16 residues. V lost 1 base and J lost 2; bases outside the gene matches: 7. Germline V gene lookup returns CDR1 SGHTA and CDR2 FQGNSA. The authors ran the immunoSEQ assay, v3.0, at survey level. Data came from immunoSEQ multiplex PCR; TCRdb stores just in-frame clones and leaves some out. Of tens of thousands of clones listed, around 87% are singletons. Every participant gave one or more pre-ART and two or more post-ART PBMC samples. The content of samples before DNA extraction was roughly 1-10 million cryopreserved PBMC.

The clonotype was recovered from a man between 35 and 55 years old with HIV. V is TRBV7-2 and J is TRBJ2-7, with 8 bases fitting TRBD2. Sequencing used unsorted PBMCs, obtained approximately 2.7 years after starting antiretroviral therapy. The DNA for the CDR3 is TGTGCCAGCAGCTTAGTTGGTAGCGGGGTGCCCTACGAGCAGTACTTC. Its translation: CASSLVGSGVPYEQYF.